These 5 T cell receptor beta chains share one sample of origin, sequenced in a study of blood T cell repertoires in COVID-19. The method was immunoSEQ multiplex PCR; TCRdb's version includes in-frame clones alone and lacks a portion of them. The table includes 180,000 or so clones, around four fifths detected once. Sequencing input: peripheral blood. The receptors here all came from a middle-aged woman with COVID-19, enrolled during active disease.

This clone was found once. The chain combines TRBV6-1 with TRBJ1-2; D is perhaps TRBD1 (5 bases). V was cut by 1 base and J by 4 bases, with 13 bases left in between. The CDR3 is 15 amino acids. Germline assignment: CDR1 MNHNS and CDR2 SASEGT. Written as DNA, the CDR3 is TGTGCCAGCAGTGAAGGGGCCGGGGGTGGCTATGGCTACACCTTC. Amino acid sequence: CASSEGAGGGYGYTF.

The chain uses TRBV27 and TRBJ1-1; the match to TRBD1 covers 7 bases. CDR3 length equals 14 residues. Unmatched junction bases numbered 7, after V lost 4 bases and J lost 5 bases. Looked up from germline, CDR1 is MNHEY and CDR2 is SMNVEV (reference sequence). For the CDR3, the DNA is TGTGCCAGCAGTTCCCAGGGGGATAAGACTGAAGCTTTCTTT. The encoded protein is CASSSQGDKTEAFF.

The gene calls are TRBV9 and TRBJ1-2, with TRBD1 as a possible D gene (5 bases). The CDR3 consists of 19 residues. The V end was cut by 0 bases, the J end by 4 bases, with 25 bases between. CDR1 is SGDLS, CDR2 YYNGEE, per germline. CDR3 in DNA: TGTGCCAGCAGCGTAGAGTTCGGGGGACGGGAGGGTGCGGGCTATGGCTACACCTTC. Protein: CASSVEFGGREGAGYGYTF.

This clone was picked up one time. This chain uses TRBV5-1 with TRBJ2-1; the D gene is possibly TRBD2 (6 bases). The V and J ends lost 0 bases and 5 bases respectively, with 12 bases between them. The germline gives CDR1 SGHRS, CDR2 YFSETQ. CDR3 length equals 15 residues. CDR3 nucleotides: TGCGCCAGCAGCTTGGCGCGGGACGGGAACAATGAGCAGTTCTTC. Residues: CASSLARDGNNEQFF.

A single count supports this clone. This sequence joins TRBV19 and TRBJ1-2, with 11 positions matching TRBD1. The junction had 3 bases not matched to a gene; V was cut back by 5 bases and J by 4 bases. Germline CDR1 reads LNHDA; CDR2 reads SQIVND (reference sequence). The CDR3 spans 14 residues. CDR3 sequence (DNA): TGTGCCAGTAGTTTGGGACAGGGGGTCTATGGCTACACCTTC. As protein: CASSLGQGVYGYTF.